This TCR beta chain was obtained from a study of Graves' ophthalmopathy and Graves' hyperthyroidism. As the template, RNA transcripts were used to amplify TCR beta CDR3 regions. HTBI primers were employed in first-round RT-PCR, then a second-round multiplex PCR followed. TCRdb reprocessed the multiplex PCR reads with MiXCR, giving one entry per CDR3 protein. The table shows 680,000 or so distinct CDR3 sequences, with 22% occurring only once. Study results and limitations: With over 85% sensitivity and over 65% specificity, a 13-signature model separated ophthalmopathy from stable hyperthyroidism. Most thyroid-expanded clonotypes exceeding 0.001 frequency were also found in blood.

Ineligible for inclusion were patients with other autoimmune diseases, uncontrolled infections, pregnancy or lactation. In this sample, this clonotype turned up many times. What it recognizes is unknown. What was sequenced was peripheral blood. The source is a woman in her late teens or twenties with stable Graves' hyperthyroidism. Some clones in this sample may be carry-over from other donors' samples.

The CDR3 is CASSTGSINQETQYF. The CDR3 DNA reads as TGTGCCAGCAGTACCGGGTCAATCAACCAAGAGACCCAGTACTTC. V gene TRBV6-1 combines with J gene TRBJ2-5; no clear D gene. The CDR3 consists of 15 residues. V was shortened by 5 bases and J by 0 bases, with 13 bases between the two germline ends. In germline, CDR1 is MNHNS, CDR2 SASEGT.